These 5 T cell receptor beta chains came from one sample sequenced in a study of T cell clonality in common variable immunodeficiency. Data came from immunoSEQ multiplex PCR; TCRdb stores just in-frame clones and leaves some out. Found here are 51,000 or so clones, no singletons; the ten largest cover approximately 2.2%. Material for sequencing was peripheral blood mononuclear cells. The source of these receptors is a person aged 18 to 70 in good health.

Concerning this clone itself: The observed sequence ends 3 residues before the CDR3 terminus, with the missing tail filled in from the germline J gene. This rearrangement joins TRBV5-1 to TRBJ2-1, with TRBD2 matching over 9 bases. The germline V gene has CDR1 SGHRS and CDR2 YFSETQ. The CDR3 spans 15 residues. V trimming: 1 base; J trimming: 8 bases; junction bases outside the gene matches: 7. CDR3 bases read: TGCGCCAGCAGCTTGTCCGCCGGGACTAGCCATGAG. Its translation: CASSLSAGTSHE. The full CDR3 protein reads CASSLSAGTSHEQFF.

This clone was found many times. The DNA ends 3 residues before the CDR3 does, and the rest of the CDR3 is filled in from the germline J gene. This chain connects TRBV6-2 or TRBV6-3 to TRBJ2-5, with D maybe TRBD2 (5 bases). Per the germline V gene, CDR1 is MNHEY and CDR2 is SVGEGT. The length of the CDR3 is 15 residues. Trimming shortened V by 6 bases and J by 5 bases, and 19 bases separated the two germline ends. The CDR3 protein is CASSNSGGGPETQYF. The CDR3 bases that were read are TGTGCCAGCAGCAACAGCGGTGGCGGTCCCGAGACC.

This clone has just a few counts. The sequenced part of the CDR3 DNA is TGTGCCAGCTCACCAGACGGCTCCGGGGAACGGCCC. Amino acid sequence: CASSPDGSGERP. Given in full, the CDR3 is CASSPDGSGERPQHF. The chain is built from TRBV18 and TRBJ1-5; D unclear. The CDR3 end is not reached by the read, which stops 3 residues before it; the germline J gene fills it in. Germline V gene sequence: CDR1 KGHSH, CDR2 LQKENI. V was clipped by 2 bases and J by 9 bases, with 17 bases between them. The CDR3 is 15 residues long. Full variable domain (remainder filled in from reference TRBV18 and TRBJ1-5): NAGVMQNPRHLVRRRGQEARLRCSPMKGHSHVYWYRQLPEEGLKFMVYLQKENIIDESGMPKERFSAEFPKEGPSILRIQQVVRGDSAAYFCASSPDGSGERPQHFGDGTRLSIL.

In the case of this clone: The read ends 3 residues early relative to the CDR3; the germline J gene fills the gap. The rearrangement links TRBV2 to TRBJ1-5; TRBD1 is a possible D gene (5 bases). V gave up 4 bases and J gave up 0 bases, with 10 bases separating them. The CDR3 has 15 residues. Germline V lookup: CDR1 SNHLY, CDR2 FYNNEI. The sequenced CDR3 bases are TGTGCCAGCAGTGCAGGGCAGAATAGCAATCAGCCC. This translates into CASSAGQNSNQP. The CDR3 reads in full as CASSAGQNSNQPQHF.

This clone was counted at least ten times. The sequenced part of the CDR3 DNA is TGTGCCAGCAGCGGACAGGGGCCCTACGAG. Encoded protein: CASSGQGPYE. The whole CDR3 region reads CASSGQGPYEQYF. The chain links TRBV2 to TRBJ2-7; the match to TRBD1 covers 9 bases. The read gets to within 3 residues of the CDR3 end, and the germline J gene fills in the rest. Losses at the gene ends were 6 bases for V and 2 bases for J; bases not matched to a gene: 2. This CDR3 is 13 amino acids long. Germline V CDR1 and CDR2: SNHLY, FYNNEI.